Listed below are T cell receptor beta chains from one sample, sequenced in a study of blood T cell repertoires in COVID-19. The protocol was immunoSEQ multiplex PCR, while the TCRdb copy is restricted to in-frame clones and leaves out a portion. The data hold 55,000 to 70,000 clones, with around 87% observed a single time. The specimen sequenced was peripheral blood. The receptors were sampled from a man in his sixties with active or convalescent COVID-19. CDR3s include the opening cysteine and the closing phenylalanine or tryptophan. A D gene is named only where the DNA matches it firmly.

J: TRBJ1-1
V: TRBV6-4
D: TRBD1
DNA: TGTGCCAGCAGTGCGGACAGGGGGACTGAAGCTTTCTTT
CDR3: CASSADRGTEAFF

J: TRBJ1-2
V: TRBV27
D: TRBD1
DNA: TGTGCCAGCAGTCCTCGGACAGGGGGCGCCTATGGCTACACCTTC
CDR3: CASSPRTGGAYGYTF

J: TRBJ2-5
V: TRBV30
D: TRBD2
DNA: TGTGCCTGGAGTGTACGCGGCGGGAGGACCCACGAGACCCAGTACTTC
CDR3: CAWSVRGGRTHETQYF

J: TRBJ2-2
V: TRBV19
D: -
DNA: TGTGCCAGTAAGCGCCAGCGGAACACCGGGGAGCTGTTTTTT
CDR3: CASKRQRNTGELFF

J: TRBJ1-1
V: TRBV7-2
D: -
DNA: TGTGCCAGCAGCTTACAGGGGAACACTGAAGCTTTCTTT
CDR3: CASSLQGNTEAFF

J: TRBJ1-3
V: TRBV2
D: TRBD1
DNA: TGTGCCAGCAGTCAAGGGGACAGTGCCTCTGGAAACACCATATATTTT
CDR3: CASSQGDSASGNTIYF

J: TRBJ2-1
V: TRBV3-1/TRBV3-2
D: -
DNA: TGTGCCAGCAGCCTTAGGAGGGCTCAGCGTCCGGATGAGCAGTTCTTC
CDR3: CASSLRRAQRPDEQFF

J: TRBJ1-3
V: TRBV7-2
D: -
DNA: TGTGCCAGCAGCTTAGAACGGGGAAGCACCATATATTTT
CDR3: CASSLERGSTIYF

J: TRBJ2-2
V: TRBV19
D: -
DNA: TGTGCCACCAAGGCGATAGACAGTAACACCGGGGAGCTGTTTTTT
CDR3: CATKAIDSNTGELFF

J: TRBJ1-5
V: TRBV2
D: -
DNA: TGTGCCAGCAGTGAAGGACAGGCGAATCAGCCCCAGCATTTT
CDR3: CASSEGQANQPQHF

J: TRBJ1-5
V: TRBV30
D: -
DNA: TGTGCCTGGAGTCTGTTCGGCAGGGGACAGCCCCAGCATTTT
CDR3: CAWSLFGRGQPQHF